The 13 T cell receptor beta chains given below trace back to one sample, sequenced in a study of T cell repertoires in cytomegalovirus infection (dated by TCRdb to 2018 to 2020). Their recognized antigens are unknown. Per the publication, the treatment or condition label means: in vitro stimulation with specific CMV peptide epitopes to enrich CMV-specific T cells. The data were produced on an Illumina HiSeq 1500. The raw public data were reprocessed by TCRdb itself: fastp quality trimming at Q25, MiXCR clonotype calling, in-frame beta chains only. Rows matching on CDR3 protein sequence are summarized as one entry with the most common DNA and genes. In this sample the table shows 750,000 to 900,000 distinct CDR3 sequences, about 27% of which occur a single time. 13% of the sample lies in the top ten. The specimen was cultured CD8+ T cells from PBMCs, collected from culture after CMV antigen stimulation. The receptors were sampled from a human donor in good health (CMV status not recorded). Some clones in this sample may be carry-over from other donors' samples.

The V gene is TRBV7-6, the J gene TRBJ1-2, with 7 nucleotides matching TRBD1. CDR3 length: 15 residues. Trimming at V came to 3 bases and at J to 4 bases, leaving 8 bases not matched to a gene. Germline V gene lookup returns CDR1 SGHVS and CDR2 FNYEAQ. CDR3 residues: CASSFRDRRAYGYTF. The CDR3 DNA reads as TGTGCCAGCAGCTTCCGGGACAGAAGGGCCTATGGCTACACCTTC.

This clonotype was seen at least ten times. The gene calls are TRBV7-2 and TRBJ2-1, with D perhaps matching TRBD1 or TRBD2 (5 bases each). The length of the CDR3 is 14 residues. The germline V and J ends were trimmed by 4 bases and 6 bases, with 13 bases remaining between them. Per germline, CDR1 SGHTA and CDR2 FQGNSA. The CDR3 DNA is TGTGCCAGCAGCTATGGGACCCGAGCCAATGAGCAGTTCTTC. Translation gives CASSYGTRANEQFF.

The table lists this clonotype with many counts. V gene TRBV7-6 combines with J gene TRBJ2-1; 7 bases match TRBD2. This CDR3 spans 14 amino acids. Germline assignment: CDR1 SGHVS and CDR2 FNYEAQ. V lost 5 bases, J lost 10 bases, and 11 bases stayed unmatched. The DNA for the CDR3 is TGTGCCAGCAGCCGAACTAGCGTGGGGTCGGAGCAGTTCTTC. Encoded protein: CASSRTSVGSEQFF.

This clonotype was counted between two and nine times. The chain has TRBV27 and TRBJ2-5; the match to TRBD1 covers 7 bases. Trimming cost V 4 bases and J 2 bases; bases outside gene matches: 7. Germline CDR1 and CDR2: MNHEY and SMNVEV (reference sequence). There are 15 residues in the CDR3. As DNA, the CDR3 is TGTGCCAGCAGTTCTACAGGGGTAGGGCAAGAGACCCAGTACTTC. Protein product: CASSSTGVGQETQYF.

This rearrangement joins TRBV20-1 to TRBJ2-3; D call uncertain. CDR1 and CDR2 (germline): DFQATT, SNEGSKA (reference sequence). V was shortened by 1 base and J by 3 bases, with 2 bases between the two germline ends. The CDR3 is 11 amino acids. CDR3 sequence reads: CSARATDTQYF. CDR3 DNA sequence: TGCAGTGCTAGAGCGACAGATACGCAGTATTTT.

V and J are TRBV19 and TRBJ1-1; 8 bases match TRBD1. This CDR3 spans 17 amino acids. J was trimmed by 0 bases and V by 2 bases; bases with no gene match: 8. Germline V gene sequence: CDR1 LNHDA, CDR2 SQIVND (reference sequence). The CDR3 DNA reads as TGTGCCAGTAGTATAAGGAAGGTGGACAGGGTGAACACTGAAGCTTTCTTT. Translated: CASSIRKVDRVNTEAFF. Variable domain in full (rest from reference TRBV19 and TRBJ1-1): DGGITQSPKYLFRKEGQNVTLSCEQNLNHDAMYWYRQDPGQGLRLIYYSQIVNDFQKGDIAEGYSVSREKKESFPLTVTSAQKNPTAFYLCASSIRKVDRVNTEAFFGQGTRLTVV.

The genes are TRBV7-8 and TRBJ2-1, with TRBD2 matching over 12 bases. V trimming: 5 bases; J trimming: 2 bases; junction bases outside the gene matches: 16. Germline V gene data show CDR1 as SGHVS and CDR2 as FQNEAQ. The CDR3 extends over 20 amino acids. DNA of the CDR3: TGTGCCAGCAGCCGCCCTTCTAGCGGGGGGGCCCTGGAGGCCTACAATGAGCAGTTCTTC. Protein product: CASSRPSSGGALEAYNEQFF.

The V and J genes are TRBV5-1 and TRBJ2-5, with D perhaps matching TRBD2 (5 bases). Trimming shortened V by 4 bases and J by 6 bases, and 22 bases separated the two germline ends. The CDR3 consists of 16 residues. The germline V gene encodes CDR1 SGHRS and CDR2 YFSETQ. The chain's CDR3 is CASSPATPAGEKTQYF. CDR3 in DNA: TGCGCCAGCAGCCCCGCGACTCCGGCGGGTGAAAAGACCCAGTACTTC.

This clonotype has a handful of counts. The V gene is TRBV7-9, the J gene TRBJ1-3, with 7 bases fitting TRBD1. The CDR3 extends over 16 amino acids. The V and J ends lost 1 base and 0 bases, in that order; junction bases with no gene match: 3. In germline, CDR1 is SEHNR, CDR2 FQNEAQ (reference sequence). DNA of the CDR3: TGTGCCAGCAGCTTAGGAGACAGGGTCTCTGGAAACACCATATATTTT. Residues: CASSLGDRVSGNTIYF.

V and J are TRBV28 and TRBJ2-1; D is undetermined. The germline V gene has CDR1 MDHEN and CDR2 SYDVKM. The CDR3 is 14 residues long. V dropped 3 bases and J dropped 12 bases, with 18 bases sitting between them. The CDR3 loop reads CASSFLGPKVGQFF. Written as DNA, the CDR3 is TGTGCCAGCAGTTTTCTAGGACCAAAAGTGGGGCAGTTCTTC.

The rearrangement uses TRBV27 and TRBJ1-1, with 10 bases matching TRBD1. J was trimmed by 11 bases and V by 3 bases; bases with no gene match: 6. Germline V gives CDR1 MNHEY, CDR2 SMNVEV (reference sequence). This CDR3 contains 13 residues. CDR3 DNA sequence: TGTGCCAGCAGTTTGGGAAGGGGACAGGGGGCTTTCTTT. Translation gives CASSLGRGQGAFF.

This clonotype was counted between two and nine times. This rearrangement joins TRBV20-1 to TRBJ1-2; weak D call: TRBD1 (5 bases). The V gene lost 0 bases and the J gene lost 3 bases, with 11 bases spanning the gap. Germline CDR1 is DFQATT and CDR2 is SNEGSKA (reference sequence). The CDR3 has 14 residues. The DNA of the CDR3 is TGCAGTGCTAGAGACCAGGGACTCCACTATGGCTACACCTTC. Its translation: CSARDQGLHYGYTF.

This clonotype has just a few counts. V usage is TRBV20-1 and J usage is TRBJ1-2, with 10 bases lining up with TRBD1. The V gene end was trimmed by 6 bases and the J gene end by 6 bases; junction bases not matched to a gene: 10. Per the germline V gene, CDR1 is DFQATT and CDR2 is SNEGSKA (reference sequence). The CDR3 is made up of 14 amino acids. Written as DNA, the CDR3 is TGCAGTGCCCTGCGGGGACAGGGGATCGATGGCTACACCTTC. It is translated as CSALRGQGIDGYTF.